One sample yielded the 7 T cell receptor beta chains listed below, sequenced in a study of cytomegalovirus exposure and HLA in healthy donors. The PCR made use of 60 Vbeta and 13 Jbeta primers. Only in-frame clones appear in the TCRdb table, and some are missing; sequencing was by immunoSEQ multiplex PCR. Of some 220,000 clones in the sample, just under 80% are singletons; the top ten hold 0.4% to 0.6%. The source material was PBMCs. The source of these receptors is a boy younger than 18 in good health and CMV-seronegative.

The CDR3 coding sequence is TGTGCCAGCGGCAGACTAGCGGGATTCGATGAGCAGTTCTTC. It encodes CASGRLAGFDEQFF. The chain recombines TRBV27 with TRBJ2-1, with TRBD2 identical over 11 bases. With 8 bases clipped from V and 8 bases from J, the junction kept 8 bases outside the gene matches. The CDR3 consists of 14 residues. In germline, CDR1 is MNHEY, CDR2 SMNVEV (reference sequence).

The chain joins TRBV5-4 to TRBJ2-1, with 15 bases matching TRBD2. With 3 bases clipped from V and 8 bases from J, the junction kept 9 bases outside the gene matches. The CDR3 extends over 17 amino acids. The germline gives CDR1 SGHNT, CDR2 YYREEE (reference sequence). The CDR3: CASSYGLAGGRADEQFF. The CDR3 DNA reads as TGTGCCAGCAGCTATGGACTAGCGGGAGGGCGGGCGGATGAGCAGTTCTTC.

A single count supports this clone. The chain recombines TRBV7-2 with TRBJ1-6; D is perhaps TRBD1 (5 bases). Between the trimmed V and J ends, which lost 1 base and 6 bases, there was a span of 10 bases. This CDR3 comprises 15 residues. Germline V CDR1 and CDR2: SGHTA, FQGNSA. CDR3 nucleotides: TGTGCCAGCAGCTTAGGGGGCACTTTTAATTCACCCCTCCACTTT. It yields the protein CASSLGGTFNSPLHF.

The V call is TRBV6-5, the J call TRBJ2-7, with D possibly TRBD2 on 6 matching bases. Trimming removed 0 bases from V and 5 bases from J, with 14 bases in between. Germline values: CDR1 MNHEY, CDR2 SVGAGI. The CDR3 spans 15 residues. CDR3 sequence (DNA): TGTGCCAGCAGTTACTCTGGAGGAGGGCCCCACGAGCAGTACTTC. Translating it yields CASSYSGGGPHEQYF.

The CDR3 DNA is TGTGCCTGGAGACGGGACAGTAACACCGGGGAGCTGTTTTTT. It is translated as CAWRRDSNTGELFF. The chain recombines TRBV30 with TRBJ2-2, with 7 bases identical to TRBD1. CDR3 size: 14 residues. The germline V gene encodes CDR1 GTSNPN and CDR2 SVGIG (reference sequence). V was pared by 3 bases and J by 2 bases, with 3 bases of the junction left unmatched.

The rearrangement links TRBV10-2 to TRBJ2-5; a possible D gene is TRBD2 (5 bases). Germline CDR1 is WSHSY and CDR2 is SAAADI. The CDR3 loop spans 19 amino acids. The V end lost 11 bases, the J end lost 2 bases, and 33 bases lay between the germline ends. As DNA, the CDR3 is TGCGCCGCGAGACGGGGTGCGGTAGGTGGCGGCGCACGACAAGAGACCCAGTACTTC. Amino acid sequence: CAARRGAVGGGARQETQYF.

This clone showed up just a few times. The V gene is TRBV5-4, the J gene TRBJ1-2; 8 bases map to TRBD1. This CDR3 is 15 amino acids long. The trim removed 3 bases at V and 3 bases at J, leaving 7 bases unmatched. CDR1 SGHNT and CDR2 YYREEE come from the germline V gene (reference sequence). The CDR3 sequence: CASSSRGQVDYGYTF. CDR3 bases: TGTGCCAGCAGCTCACGGGGACAGGTGGACTATGGCTACACCTTC.